Reported below is one T cell receptor (beta chain). Its antigen remains unidentified. Per-base qualities were not stored, and no clone one base away is much larger. The entry originates in a study of T cell repertoires in cytomegalovirus infection (dated by TCRdb to between 2018 and 2021). For the study in its entirety: Recently identified HLA-C-restricted CMV epitopes, whose presentation resists viral immunomodulation, were targeted by peptide stimulations together with well-studied HLA-B-restricted epitopes. Because public TCR beta signatures pointed to carriage of CMV infection together with the matching HLA type, the HLA type of each donor mattered for the analysis.

TCRdb shows the sequencer as Illumina HiSeq 1500. TCRdb reran the public reads through fastp at Q25 and MiXCR, keeping productive beta chains. Each CDR3 protein appears once, grouped with its most common genes and DNA. In all, the sample holds 900,000 to 950,000 distinct CDR3 sequences, and approximately 31% of those were seen once. The top ten clones comprise 13% of the sample. The treatment or condition label, read with the paper, signifies: in vitro stimulation with specific CMV peptide epitopes to enrich CMV-specific T cells. Paper-wide results and their limitations: Carriers of CMV infection plus the relevant HLA type were discriminated by the cumulative frequency of public TCR beta family members in the study cohort and in an independent roughly 340-donor cohort. The ex vivo response was dominated by HLA-C-restricted CMV-specific TCR beta clonotypes, and the single most frequent clonotype in two of eight donors was supplied by these HLA-C-restricted clonotypes.

CDR1 and CDR2 are drawn from the germline V gene: SGHVS, FNYEAQ. The CDR3 covers 14 residues, taking in both the cysteine and the phenylalanine. The entry retains the CDR3 DNA only, 42 bases that are in frame from base 1. V lost 5 bases and J lost 7 bases, and the count of bases not matched to a germline gene is 9. Sequences were derived from cultured CD8+ T cells from PBMCs, sampled from culture after CMV antigen stimulation. The sequence joins TRBV7-6 to TRBJ1-2; 8 bases in the middle match TRBD1. The TCR originated in a human donor in good health (CMV status not recorded). Some clones in this sample may be carry-over from other donors' samples. The DNA reads as follows: TGTGCCAGCAGCCTAACCCAGGGGGCGAGTGGCTACACCTTC. It codes for CASSLTQGASGYTF.